This T cell receptor (beta chain) stems from a study of blood T cell repertoires in COVID-19. Study details: Sources were T cells, B-cell-depleted T cells, or PBMCs; the material itself was cDNA or gDNA.

Trimming stripped 4 bases from V and 1 base from J, with 21 bases between. The germline V gene has CDR1 SGHRS and CDR2 YFSETQ. CDR3 length: 18 residues. Here immunoSEQ multiplex PCR was the method, and the copy in TCRdb shows in-frame clones only, minus some. The sample shows around 260,000 clones, more than 85% of them seen only once. The chain has TRBV5-1 and TRBJ2-1, with D possibly matching TRBD1 (6 bases). The TCR sequence derives from a man between 18 and 35 years old with active or convalescent COVID-19. Sequenced: peripheral blood. This chain's CDR3 is CASSRSPSTGWSYNEQFF. The CDR3, as DNA: TGCGCCAGCAGCCGAAGCCCATCGACAGGCTGGTCCTACAATGAGCAGTTCTTC.